This T cell receptor (beta chain) was found in a study of T cell responses to AZD1222 COVID-19 vaccine. Findings of the study overall: AZD1222 recipients seropositive at baseline numbered only six.

On this clone: What it binds is not known.

Profiled with immunoSEQ multiplex PCR; TCRdb holds only in-frame clones, not every one. The data show fewer than 200,000 clones, approximately 90% seen once. CDR1 and CDR2 from the germline V gene are SGHAT and FQNNGV. The V end was cut by 1 base, the J end by 4 bases, with 14 bases between. The CDR3 covers 15 residues. The chain joins TRBV11-2 to TRBJ2-7; D may be TRBD1 (5 bases). The source is an adult in good health. The source was peripheral blood, collected on day 0 of AZD1222 vaccination. The chain's CDR3 is CASSLAAPGKYEQYF. The CDR3 bases are TGTGCCAGCAGCTTAGCCGCCCCAGGGAAGTACGAGCAGTACTTC.